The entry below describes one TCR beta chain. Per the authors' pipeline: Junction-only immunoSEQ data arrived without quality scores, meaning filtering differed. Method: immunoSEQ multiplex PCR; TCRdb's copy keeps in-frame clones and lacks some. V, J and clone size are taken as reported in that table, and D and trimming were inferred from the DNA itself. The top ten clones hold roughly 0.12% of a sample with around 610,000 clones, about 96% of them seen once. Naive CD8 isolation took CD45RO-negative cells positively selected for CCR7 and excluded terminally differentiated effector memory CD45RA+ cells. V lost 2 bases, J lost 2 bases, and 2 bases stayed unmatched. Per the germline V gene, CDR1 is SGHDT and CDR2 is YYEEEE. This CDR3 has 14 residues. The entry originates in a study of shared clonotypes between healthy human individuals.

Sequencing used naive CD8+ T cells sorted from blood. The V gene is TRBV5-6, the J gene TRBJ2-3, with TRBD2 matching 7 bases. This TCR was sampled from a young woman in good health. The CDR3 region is CASSLLATTDTQYF. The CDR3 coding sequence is TGTGCCAGCAGCTTACTAGCGACCACAGATACGCAGTATTTT.